This TCR beta chain is from a study of early T cells in non-severe SARS-CoV-2 infection (dated by TCRdb to the early 2020s). Regarding the research as a whole: TCR sequencing used bulk RNA from unsorted whole blood, so alpha and beta chains could not be paired. Points the paper makes about the study in general: VDJdb matching was skewed toward anti-spike CD8 responses, so virus-specific expansions were likely underestimated and private and CD4 specificities were missed.

The library was obtained by 5' RACE. The listed sequencing device is NextSeq 500. Unique molecular identifiers were attached to individual cDNA molecules in the TCR library protocol so that sequencing error and PCR bias could be corrected. Sequencing covered both TCR alpha and beta chains, and within each sample the abundances of alpha and beta sequences were tightly co-correlated. The paper's processing steps were these. Decombinator V4 was used to annotate the V gene, J gene and CDR3 of the TCR sequences. Expanded TCRs were defined as changing significantly between any two time points under a Poisson model with p below 0.0001. TCR abundances were normalised to the total number of TCRs sequenced in each sample and reported as counts per million. MAIT TCRs were defined by TRAV1-2 paired with TRAJ12, TRAJ20 or TRAJ33, and iNKT TCRs by TRAV10 paired with TRAJ18. VDJdb, accessed 1 November 2021, was searched for CMV, EBV and SARS-CoV-2 annotated TCRs, with TCRs annotated for multiple antigens excluded. TCRdb applied fastp at Q25 and MiXCR to the public reads, then kept only in-frame beta chains. For every CDR3 protein sequence, its rows merge into one entry that carries the most common genes and DNA. These V and J calls are TCRdb output, not the study's own analysis. The sample table records 70,000 to 95,000 distinct CDR3 sequences; 9% to 10% of these occur just once. The top ten constitute approximately 4.9% of the sample.

This clonotype has ten or more counts. Which antigen it targets is not known. Within one base of it there is no much larger clone, and no base qualities were kept. Trimming takes 4 bases off V and 6 bases off J; junction bases not matched to a gene: 5. The CDR3 measures 15 amino acids from cysteine to phenylalanine. The read is trimmed to its CDR3 DNA, 45 bases read in frame from base 1. CDR1 and CDR2, per the germline V gene, are KGHSH and LQKENI. This was a case-control study nested in a cohort of healthcare workers in London, UK, who had nasopharyngeal swab PCR tests and blood samples taken every week. Healthcare workers were recruited between 23 and 31 March 2020, during the week of the UK lockdown, and were followed weekly for up to roughly 15 weeks.

The sequence came from an adult who was a healthcare worker with PCR-confirmed SARS-CoV-2 infection or an uninfected control (not recorded which). Sequencing was carried out using whole blood. The rearranged chain carries TRBV18 and TRBJ2-1; TRBD2 aligns with 11 central bases. This receptor carries the CDR3 CASSLTSGSFNEQFF. The nucleotide sequence is TGTGCCAGCTCACTAACTAGCGGGAGTTTCAATGAGCAGTTCTTC.